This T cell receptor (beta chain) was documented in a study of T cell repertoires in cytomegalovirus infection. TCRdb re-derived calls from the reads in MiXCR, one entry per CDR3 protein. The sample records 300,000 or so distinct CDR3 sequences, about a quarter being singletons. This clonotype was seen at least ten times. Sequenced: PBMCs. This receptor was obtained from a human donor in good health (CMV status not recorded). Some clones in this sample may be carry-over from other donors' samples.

In DNA form, the CDR3 reads TGTGCCAGCAGCCCTGGGACAGGGAGGAATACTGAAGCTTTCTTT. This encodes CASSPGTGRNTEAFF. V gene TRBV7-2 combines with J gene TRBJ1-1, with 9 bases identical to TRBD1. Per germline, CDR1 SGHTA and CDR2 FQGNSA. Trimming took 5 bases from V and 5 from J; bases not matched to a gene: 9. The CDR3 contains 15 residues. The full variable domain, with the rest looked up from reference TRBV7-2 and TRBJ1-1, is GAGVSQSPSNKVTEKGKDVELRCDPISGHTALYWYRQSLGQGLEFLIYFQGNSAPDKSGLPSDRFSAERTGGSVSTLTIQRTQQEDSAVYLCASSPGTGRNTEAFFGQGTRLTVV.